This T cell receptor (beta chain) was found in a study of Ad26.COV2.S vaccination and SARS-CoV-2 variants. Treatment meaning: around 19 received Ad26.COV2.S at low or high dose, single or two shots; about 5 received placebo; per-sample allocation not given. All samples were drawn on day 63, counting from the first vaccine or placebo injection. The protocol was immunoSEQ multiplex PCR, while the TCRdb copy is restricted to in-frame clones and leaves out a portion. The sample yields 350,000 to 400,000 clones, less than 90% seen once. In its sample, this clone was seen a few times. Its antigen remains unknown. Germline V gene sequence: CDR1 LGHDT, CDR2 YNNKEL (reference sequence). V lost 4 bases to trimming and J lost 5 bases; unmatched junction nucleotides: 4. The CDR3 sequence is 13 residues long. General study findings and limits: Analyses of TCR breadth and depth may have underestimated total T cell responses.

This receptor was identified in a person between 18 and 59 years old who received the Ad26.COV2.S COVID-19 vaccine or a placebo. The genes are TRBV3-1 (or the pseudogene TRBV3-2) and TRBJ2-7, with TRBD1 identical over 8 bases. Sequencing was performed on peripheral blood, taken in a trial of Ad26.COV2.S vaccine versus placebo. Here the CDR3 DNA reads TGTGCCAGCAGCCTCGACAGGGGAAACGAGCAGTACTTC. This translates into CASSLDRGNEQYF.